This T cell receptor beta chain was found in a study of beta chain features in type 1 diabetes. Reverse transcription of all isolated RNA meant that expressed TCRB transcripts were sequenced. Using immunoSEQ multiplex PCR, the repertoire was profiled, and TCRdb retains in-frame clones only, with some absent. The sample yields under 450,000 clones, over 11% seen once. Sequenced input: naive CD4+ T cells from blood. This receptor was identified in a man aged 30 to 45 in good health.

The CDR3, as DNA: TGTGCCAGCAGCGTAGAGCCGGCGGATACGCAGTATTTT. Its translation: CASSVEPADTQYF. The rearrangement uses TRBV9 and TRBJ2-3; D gene unclear. Germline values: CDR1 SGDLS, CDR2 YYNGEE. The CDR3 extends over 13 amino acids. Deletions cut 0 bases from V and 6 bases from J, with 8 bases between.